This T cell receptor (beta chain) was observed in a study of identical twins. In this sample, this clonotype turned up a few times. The germline CDR1 and CDR2 sequences are MGHDK and SYGVNS. The trim removed 0 bases at V and 1 base at J, leaving 5 bases unmatched. The length of the CDR3 is 16 residues. From the 5' RACE reads, TCRdb called clonotypes with MiXCR, one entry per CDR3 protein. The sample lists 600,000 to 800,000 distinct CDR3 sequences; 21% were seen once. The data also belong to a second study, concerning T cells expressing NK-cell markers.

V is TRBV25-1 and J is TRBJ2-5; 7 nucleotides align to TRBD1. This clonotype was obtained from a woman under 30 in good health. The sequenced sample consisted of PBMCs. CDR3 amino acids: CASSEYRQGPQETQYF. The DNA of the CDR3 is TGTGCCAGCAGTGAATATCGACAGGGACCCCAAGAGACCCAGTACTTC.